This T cell receptor (beta chain) was recovered during a study of cytomegalovirus exposure and HLA in healthy donors. With 60 Vbeta and 13 Jbeta primers, the PCR was carried out. The data were produced by immunoSEQ multiplex PCR, yet TCRdb's version contains in-frame clones alone and is incomplete. The repertoire holds about 180,000 clones, with roughly 80% as singletons. From germline, CDR1 is SGHDT and CDR2 YYEEEE. The CDR3 contains 16 residues. J gave up 0 bases and V 3 bases, and 8 bases lay outside the gene matches. This clone was seen a single time. The TCR originated in a man in his sixties in good health and CMV-seronegative. The chain links TRBV5-6 to TRBJ2-7; TRBD1 agrees at 8 bases. Source material: PBMCs. Written as DNA, the CDR3 is TGTGCCAGCAGCTACGGTGGCAGGGGGCTCTCCTACGAGCAGTACTTC. Protein product: CASSYGGRGLSYEQYF.